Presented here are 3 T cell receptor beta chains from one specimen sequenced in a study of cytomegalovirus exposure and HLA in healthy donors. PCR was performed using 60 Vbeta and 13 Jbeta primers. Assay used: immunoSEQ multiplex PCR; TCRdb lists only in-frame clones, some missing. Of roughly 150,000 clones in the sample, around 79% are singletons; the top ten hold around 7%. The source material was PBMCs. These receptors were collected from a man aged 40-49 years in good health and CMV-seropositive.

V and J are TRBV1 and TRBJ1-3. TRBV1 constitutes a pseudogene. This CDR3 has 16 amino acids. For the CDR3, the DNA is TGCACCAGCAGCCAAGATATCGGGAGCACTGGAAACACCATATATTTT. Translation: CTSSQDIGSTGNTIYF.

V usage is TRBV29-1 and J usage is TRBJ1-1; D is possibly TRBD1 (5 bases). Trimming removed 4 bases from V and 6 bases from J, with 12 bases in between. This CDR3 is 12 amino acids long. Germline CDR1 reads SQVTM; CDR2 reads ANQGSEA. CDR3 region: CSVVGPGAEAFF. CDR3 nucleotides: TGCAGCGTTGTAGGGCCGGGGGCTGAAGCTTTCTTT. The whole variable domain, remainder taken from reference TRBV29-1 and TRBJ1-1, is SAVISQKPSRDICQRGTSLTIQCQVDSQVTMMFWYRQQPGQSLTLIATANQGSEATYESGFVIDKFPISRPNLTFSTLTVSNMSPEDSSIYLCSVVGPGAEAFFGQGTRLTVV.

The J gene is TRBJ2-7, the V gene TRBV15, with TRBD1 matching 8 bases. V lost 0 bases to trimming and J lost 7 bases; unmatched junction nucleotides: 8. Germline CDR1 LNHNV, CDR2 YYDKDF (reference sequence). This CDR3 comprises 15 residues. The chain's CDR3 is CATSRETRGRGEQYF. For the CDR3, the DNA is TGTGCCACCAGCAGAGAGACCAGGGGGCGCGGAGAGCAGTACTTC.